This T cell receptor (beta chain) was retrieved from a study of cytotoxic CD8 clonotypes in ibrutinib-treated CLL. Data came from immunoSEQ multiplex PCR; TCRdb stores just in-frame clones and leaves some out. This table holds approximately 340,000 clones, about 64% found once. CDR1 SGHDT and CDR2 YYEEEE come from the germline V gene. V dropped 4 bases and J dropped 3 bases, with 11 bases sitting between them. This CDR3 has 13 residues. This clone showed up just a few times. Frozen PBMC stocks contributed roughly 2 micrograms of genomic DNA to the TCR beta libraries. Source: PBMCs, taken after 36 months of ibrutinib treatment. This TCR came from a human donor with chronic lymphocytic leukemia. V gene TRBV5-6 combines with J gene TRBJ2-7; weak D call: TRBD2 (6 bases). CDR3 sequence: CASSAGLIYEQYF. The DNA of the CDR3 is TGTGCCAGCAGCGCCGGACTAATCTACGAGCAGTACTTC.